Included here is one TCR beta chain sequence, with context. The CDR3 runs 14 residues. Trimming removed 11 bases from V and 11 bases from J; junction bases left unmatched: 11. From germline, CDR1 is SNHLY and CDR2 FYNNEI. The data stem from a study of blood T cell repertoires in COVID-19. As for the study in general: In each case, the material was cDNA or gDNA derived from T cells, B-cell-depleted T cells, or PBMCs.

In the original analysis: Estimation of nucleated cell counts relied on the amplification of reference gene primers. TCRdb keeps only in-frame clones here, not all; method: immunoSEQ multiplex PCR. Clone size and the V and J calls come from that table; the DNA yielded D and trimming. Of 200,000 to 300,000 clones listed, about 83% are singletons. The origin of this receptor is a man older than 75 with acute or convalescent COVID-19. This sequence joins TRBV2 and TRBJ1-6, with TRBD1 matching over 11 bases. Sequenced input: peripheral blood. The CDR3 region has the DNA TGTGCCGGGGAACCGGGACAGGGGGTAACACCCCTCCACTTT. Translated: CAGEPGQGVTPLHF.